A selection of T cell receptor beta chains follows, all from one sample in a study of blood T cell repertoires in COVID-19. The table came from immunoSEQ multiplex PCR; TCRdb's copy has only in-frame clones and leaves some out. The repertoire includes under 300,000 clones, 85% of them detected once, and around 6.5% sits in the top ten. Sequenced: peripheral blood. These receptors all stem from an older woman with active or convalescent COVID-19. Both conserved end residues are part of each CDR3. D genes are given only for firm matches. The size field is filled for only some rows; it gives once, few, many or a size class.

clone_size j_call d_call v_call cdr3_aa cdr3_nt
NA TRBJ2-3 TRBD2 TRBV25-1 CASRRGGAGSDTQYF TGTGCCAGTAGACGCGGGGGGGCGGGGTCAGATACGCAGTATTTT
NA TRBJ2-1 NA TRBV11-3 CASTIGGMYNEQFF TGTGCCAGCACAATCGGGGGTATGTACAATGAGCAGTTCTTC
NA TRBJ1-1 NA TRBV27 CASSLSGGTFEAFF TGTGCCAGCAGTTTATCGGGGGGTACGTTTGAAGCTTTCTTT
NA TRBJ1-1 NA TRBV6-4 CASSRELNTEAFF TGTGCCAGCAGTAGGGAGCTGAACACTGAAGCTTTCTTT
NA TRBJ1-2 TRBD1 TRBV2 CASSTGDYGYTF TGTGCCAGCAGTACAGGGGACTATGGCTACACCTTC
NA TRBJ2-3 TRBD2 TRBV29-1 CSVKAGLAGGGTDTQYF TGCAGCGTCAAAGCAGGACTAGCGGGGGGTGGCACAGATACGCAGTATTTT
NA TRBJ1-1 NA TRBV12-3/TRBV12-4 CASSLSLTEAFF TGTGCCAGCAGTTTATCCCTCACTGAAGCTTTCTTT
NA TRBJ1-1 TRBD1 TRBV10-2 CASTWTGGDGDTEAFF TGCGCCAGCACCTGGACAGGGGGCGACGGGGACACTGAAGCTTTCTTT
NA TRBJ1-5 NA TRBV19 CASSIVRQPQHF TGTGCCAGTAGTATAGTACGGCAGCCCCAGCATTTT
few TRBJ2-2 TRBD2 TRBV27 CASSHRGDGELFF TGTGCCAGCAGTCATCGGGGGGACGGGGAGCTGTTTTTT
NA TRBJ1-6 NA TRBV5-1 CASSLTGYNSPLHF TGCGCCAGCAGCTTGACAGGCTATAATTCACCCCTCCACTTT
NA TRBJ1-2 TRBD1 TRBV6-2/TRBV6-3 CASSEKTGGYYGYTF TGTGCCAGCAGTGAGAAGACAGGGGGCTACTATGGCTACACCTTC
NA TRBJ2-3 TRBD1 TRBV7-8 CASSPGGGTSTDTQYF TGTGCCAGCAGCCCAGGGGGCGGGACTAGCACAGATACGCAGTATTTT
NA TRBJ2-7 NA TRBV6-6 CASRRGFRSYEQYF TGTGCCAGCAGAAGGGGGTTTCGCTCCTACGAGCAGTACTTC
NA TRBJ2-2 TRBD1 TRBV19 CASSAREGAWNTGELFF TGTGCCAGTAGTGCGAGAGAGGGGGCTTGGAACACCGGGGAGCTGTTTTTT
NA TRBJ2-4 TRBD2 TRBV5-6 CASSASRGGLFNIQYF TGTGCCAGCAGCGCGTCCCGGGGGGGCTTGTTTAACATTCAGTACTTC
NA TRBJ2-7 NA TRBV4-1 CASSQARGYEQYF TGCGCCAGCAGCCAAGCTCGGGGCTACGAGCAGTACTTC
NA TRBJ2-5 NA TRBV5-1 CASSLPTGDQETQYF TGCGCCAGCAGCTTACCGACCGGGGACCAAGAGACCCAGTACTTC
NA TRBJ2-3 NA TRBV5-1 CASSLPGGRSDTQYF TGCGCCAGCAGCTTACCTGGGGGGAGGTCAGATACGCAGTATTTT
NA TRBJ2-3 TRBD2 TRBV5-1 CASSLGLAVATDTQYF TGCGCCAGCAGCCTGGGACTAGCGGTGGCCACAGATACGCAGTATTTT
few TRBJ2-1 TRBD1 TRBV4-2 CASSPGQGITLAQFF TGTGCCAGCAGCCCCGGACAGGGGATAACCTTGGCGCAGTTCTTC
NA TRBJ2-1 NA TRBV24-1 CATSSRGGIREQFF TGTGCCACCAGTTCCCGGGGCGGGATTAGGGAGCAGTTCTTC
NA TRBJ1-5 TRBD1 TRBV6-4 CASRGDSRQGAQHF TGTGCCAGCAGAGGGGACAGCCGACAGGGCGCCCAGCATTTT
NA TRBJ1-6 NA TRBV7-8 CASSLVGTGGNSPLHF TGTGCCAGCAGCTTAGTCGGGACGGGGGGGAATTCACCCCTCCACTTT